These T cell receptor beta chains were read from a single sample in a study of multiple sclerosis patients with progressive multifocal leukoencephalopathy. TCRdb keeps only in-frame clones here, not all; method: immunoSEQ multiplex PCR. Among approximately 31,000 clones listed, about 89% were seen once. Specimen: PBMCs. Receptors were obtained from a human donor with multiple sclerosis. CDR3s include the opening cysteine and the closing phenylalanine or tryptophan. D genes are given only for firm matches. Expanded clones are given a class, and other clones once, few, many or no size at all.

J gene | V gene | D gene | clone size | CDR3 protein | CDR3 DNA
TRBJ1-1 | TRBV27 | . | . | CASSPIAGTEAFF | TGTGCCAGCAGTCCGATAGCGGGCACTGAAGCTTTCTTT
TRBJ1-1 | TRBV30 | . | . | CAWSYWVSEAFF | TGTGCCTGGAGCTACTGGGTTTCTGAAGCTTTCTTT
TRBJ1-4 | TRBV7-6 | . | . | CASSLRTEGRIFGFF | TGTGCCAGCAGCCTCCGGACAGAGGGGCGTATTTTTGGGTTTTTT
TRBJ1-2 | TRBV18 | TRBD1 | once | CASLPSDRGRGYTF | TGTGCCAGCTTACCATCAGACAGGGGTAGGGGCTACACCTTC
TRBJ2-7 | TRBV5-4 | TRBD2 | . | CASSLLGGRGEQYF | TGTGCCAGCAGCTTGCTTGGCGGGAGGGGCGAGCAGTACTTC
TRBJ2-1 | TRBV4-3 | TRBD2 | . | CASSQVGLAGQFF | TGCGCCAGCAGCCAAGTAGGACTAGCGGGACAGTTCTTC
TRBJ2-3 | TRBV25-1 | . | . | CASSEMRGGTDTQYF | TGTGCCAGCAGTGAGATGAGGGGGGGCACAGATACGCAGTATTTT
TRBJ1-4 | TRBV6-1 | . | . | CASSEEGISLRTNEKLFF | TGTGCCAGCAGTGAAGAGGGCATATCGCTGAGAACTAATGAAAAACTGTTTTTT
TRBJ1-4 | TRBV28 | . | . | CASTFTGGAREKLFF | TGTGCCAGCACCTTTACCGGGGGGGCTCGAGAAAAACTGTTTTTT
TRBJ2-6 | TRBV19 | . | . | CASSIGAGTGANVLTF | TGTGCCAGTAGTATAGGAGCAGGGACTGGGGCCAACGTCCTGACTTTC
TRBJ2-2 | TRBV10-1 | TRBD1 | . | CASIPRQGGTGELFF | TGCGCCAGCATACCACGACAGGGTGGTACCGGGGAGCTGTTTTTT
TRBJ1-2 | TRBV28 | . | . | CASSDPRGYTF | TGTGCCAGCAGCGACCCTAGGGGCTACACCTTC
TRBJ2-3 | TRBV7-6 | TRBD2 | . | CASSLALGVAGVTDTQYF | TGTGCCAGCAGCTTAGCGCTCGGGGTAGCGGGAGTTACAGATACGCAGTATTTT
TRBJ2-5 | TRBV9 | . | . | CASSVAVQETQYF | TGTGCCAGCAGCGTGGCGGTACAAGAGACCCAGTACTTC
TRBJ2-7 | TRBV2 | . | . | CASTGSIAYEQYF | TGTGCCAGCACGGGAAGTATCGCCTACGAGCAGTACTTC
TRBJ2-1 | TRBV7-7 | . | . | CASSRTADSYNEQFF | TGTGCCAGCAGCCGGACCGCGGACTCCTACAATGAGCAGTTCTTC
TRBJ2-3 | TRBV25-1 | . | . | CASRPTSQGIVSDTQYF | TGTGCCAGCCGTCCGACTTCACAGGGAATAGTTTCAGATACGCAGTATTTT
TRBJ2-2 | TRBV2 | TRBD2 | . | CGSLAGDGTGELFF | TGTGGTTCACTAGCGGGAGATGGCACCGGGGAGCTGTTTTTT
TRBJ2-3 | TRBV5-6 | . | . | CASSAIRDNTDTQYF | TGTGCCAGCAGCGCAATCCGGGACAACACAGATACGCAGTATTTT
TRBJ1-5 | TRBV28 | . | . | CASSFGVGGSNQPQHF | TGTGCCAGCAGTTTTGGCGTGGGGGGCAGCAATCAGCCCCAGCATTTT
TRBJ2-7 | TRBV30 | TRBD2 | . | CAWSVGLAAYEQYF | TGTGCCTGGAGTGTGGGACTAGCGGCCTACGAGCAGTACTTC
TRBJ2-3 | TRBV4-3 | TRBD2 | . | CASSQGTRADTQYF | TGCGCCAGCAGCCAGGGGACTAGGGCAGATACGCAGTATTTT
TRBJ1-3 | TRBV6-4 | . | . | CASSDTVTKGNLSSGNTIYF | TGTGCCAGCAGTGACACGGTTACAAAGGGAAACCTTAGCTCTGGAAACACCATATATTTT
TRBJ1-2 | TRBV11-2 | . | . | CASSPRRQGGIHYGYTF | TGTGCCAGCAGCCCCCGAAGGCAGGGAGGTATACACTATGGCTACACCTTC
TRBJ1-1 | TRBV12-5 | . | . | CASASVGQGSSNTEAFF | TGTGCTAGTGCCTCTGTAGGGCAGGGGTCTTCGAACACTGAAGCTTTCTTT
TRBJ1-4 | TRBV5-1 | TRBD1 | . | CASSSLQGKGEKLFF | TGCGCCAGCAGCTCTCTACAGGGGAAGGGTGAAAAACTGTTTTTT
TRBJ1-1 | TRBV9 | . | . | CASSVAGVDTEAFF | TGTGCCAGCAGCGTAGCCGGCGTAGACACTGAAGCTTTCTTT
TRBJ2-7 | TRBV18 | TRBD1 | . | CASSLQRQGIISEQYF | TGTGCCAGCTCACTTCAGCGACAGGGTATCATCTCCGAGCAGTACTTC
TRBJ2-6 | TRBV29-1 | TRBD1 | . | CSALTGSGANVLTF | TGCAGCGCCTTGACAGGGTCTGGGGCCAACGTCCTGACTTTC
TRBJ1-1 | TRBV30 | . | few | CAWRPPFGRGTEAFF | TGTGCCTGGAGGCCGCCTTTCGGTCGGGGCACTGAAGCTTTCTTT
TRBJ2-7 | TRBV19 | TRBD1 | few | CASTNSRGTGGKQYF | TGTGCCAGTACCAATAGTAGGGGGACAGGGGGCAAGCAGTACTTC
TRBJ2-3 | TRBV28 | . | . | CASSFLGARGGSDTQYF | TGTGCCAGCAGCTTCTTGGGGGCAAGGGGAGGTTCAGATACGCAGTATTTT
TRBJ1-1 | TRBV2 | . | . | CASSEQGRGNTEAFF | TGTGCCAGCAGTGAACAGGGGAGGGGGAACACTGAAGCTTTCTTT
TRBJ2-2 | TRBV25-1 | . | . | CASSARKLFTGELFF | TGTGCCAGCAGTGCCCGGAAGCTCTTCACCGGGGAGCTGTTTTTT
TRBJ2-7 | TRBV10-3 | TRBD2 | . | CAISAPQTSGRSPDEQYF | TGTGCCATCAGTGCGCCGCAAACTAGCGGGAGATCGCCGGATGAGCAGTACTTC
TRBJ2-1 | TRBV7-6 | . | . | CASSFSRGEQFF | TGTGCCAGCAGCTTCTCACGGGGTGAGCAGTTCTTC
TRBJ1-5 | TRBV6-6 | TRBD1 | . | CASSRDRGTSNQPQHF | TGTGCCAGCAGCCGGGACAGGGGGACCAGCAATCAGCCCCAGCATTTT
TRBJ2-7 | TRBV6-5 | . | . | CASSLAYSYEQYF | TGTGCCAGCAGTCTAGCGTACTCCTACGAGCAGTACTTC
TRBJ1-1 | TRBV4-2 | . | once | CASSQDNSGGVGSDTEAFF | TGTGCCAGCAGCCAAGATAACTCTGGGGGAGTTGGGTCCGACACTGAAGCTTTCTTT
TRBJ2-5 | TRBV10-3 | . | . | CAIRGAETQYF | TGTGCCATCAGAGGAGCAGAGACCCAGTACTTC
TRBJ2-1 | TRBV7-9 | TRBD1 | . | CASSLGGQGASEQFF | TGTGCCAGCAGCTTAGGTGGACAGGGGGCCTCGGAGCAGTTCTTC
TRBJ2-7 | TRBV19 | TRBD2 | once | CASSIAGRGSYEQYF | TGTGCCAGTAGTATTGCCGGGAGGGGCTCCTACGAGCAGTACTTC
TRBJ2-1 | TRBV7-2 | TRBD2 | . | CASSLDSGKMGNEQFF | TGTGCCAGCAGCTTAGATAGCGGGAAGATGGGCAATGAGCAGTTCTTC
TRBJ1-1 | TRBV9 | TRBD1 | . | CASSAHYRGWDTEAFF | TGTGCCAGCAGCGCTCACTACAGGGGTTGGGACACTGAAGCTTTCTTT
TRBJ2-1 | TRBV19 | TRBD2 | . | CASVNSGTSGLNEQFF | TGTGCCAGTGTCAATTCCGGGACTAGCGGCCTCAATGAGCAGTTCTTC
TRBJ1-4 | TRBV7-2 | . | . | CASSLVPGQATNEKLFF | TGTGCCAGCAGCTTAGTCCCGGGACAAGCAACTAATGAAAAACTGTTTTTT
TRBJ2-3 | TRBV10-3 | . | . | CAIRRKTSTDTQYF | TGTGCCATCAGACGGAAAACTAGCACAGATACGCAGTATTTT
TRBJ2-7 | TRBV9 | . | . | CASSVGQGEQYF | TGTGCCAGCAGCGTAGGCCAAGGAGAGCAGTACTTC
TRBJ1-3 | TRBV30 | . | . | CAWSVRVSPSGNTIYF | TGTGCCTGGAGTGTACGGGTGTCCCCCTCTGGAAACACCATATATTTT
TRBJ2-7 | TRBV7-2 | TRBD2 | . | CASSLQRDSYEQYF | TGTGCCAGCAGCTTACAGCGGGATAGCTACGAGCAGTACTTC
TRBJ2-3 | TRBV7-9 | TRBD1 | . | CASSPRGQDPIHADTQYF | TGTGCCAGCAGCCCTCGGGGACAGGACCCCATTCATGCGGATACGCAGTATTTT
TRBJ1-5 | TRBV2 | . | . | CASSEQGRSNQPQHF | TGTGCCAGCAGTGAACAGGGTAGGAGCAATCAGCCCCAGCATTTT
TRBJ1-2 | TRBV27 | . | . | CASSPLGGGAYGYTF | TGTGCCAGCAGTCCGCTCGGGGGCGGGGCCTATGGCTACACCTTC
TRBJ2-2 | TRBV19 | . | . | CATSSIIRMGRGYGELFF | TGTGCCACCTCTAGTATAATCAGAATGGGGCGAGGGTACGGGGAGCTGTTTTTT
TRBJ2-5 | TRBV4-2 | . | . | CASSQAGGETQYF | TGTGCCAGCAGCCAAGCGGGCGGGGAGACCCAGTACTTC